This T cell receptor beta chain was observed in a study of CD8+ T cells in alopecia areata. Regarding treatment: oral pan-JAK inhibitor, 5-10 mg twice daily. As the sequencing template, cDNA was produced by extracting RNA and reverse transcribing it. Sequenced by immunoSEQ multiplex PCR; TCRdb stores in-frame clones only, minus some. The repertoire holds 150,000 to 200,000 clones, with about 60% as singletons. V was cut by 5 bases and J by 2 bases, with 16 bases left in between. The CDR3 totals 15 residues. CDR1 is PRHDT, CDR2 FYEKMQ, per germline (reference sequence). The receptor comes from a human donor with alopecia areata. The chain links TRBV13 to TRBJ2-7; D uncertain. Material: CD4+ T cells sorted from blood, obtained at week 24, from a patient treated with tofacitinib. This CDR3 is CASSPPRQETYEQYF. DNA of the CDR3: TGTGCCAGCAGCCCACCGAGGCAGGAAACCTACGAGCAGTACTTC.